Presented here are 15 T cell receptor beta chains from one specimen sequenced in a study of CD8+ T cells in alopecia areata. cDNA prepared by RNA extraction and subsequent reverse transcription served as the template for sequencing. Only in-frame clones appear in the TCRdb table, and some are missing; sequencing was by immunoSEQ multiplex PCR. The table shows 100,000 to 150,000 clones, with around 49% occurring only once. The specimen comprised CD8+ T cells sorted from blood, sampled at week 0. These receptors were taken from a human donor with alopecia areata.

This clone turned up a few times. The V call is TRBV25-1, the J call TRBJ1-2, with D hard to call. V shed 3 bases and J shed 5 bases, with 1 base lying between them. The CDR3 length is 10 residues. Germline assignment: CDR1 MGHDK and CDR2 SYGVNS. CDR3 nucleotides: TGTGCCAGCAGTGATTATGGCTACACCTTC. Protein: CASSDYGYTF.

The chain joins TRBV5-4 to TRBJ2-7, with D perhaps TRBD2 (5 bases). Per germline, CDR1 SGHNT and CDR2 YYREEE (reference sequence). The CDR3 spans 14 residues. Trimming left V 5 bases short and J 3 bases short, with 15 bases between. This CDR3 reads CASSSRTGIYEQYF. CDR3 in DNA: TGTGCCAGCAGTTCAAGGACGGGGATCTACGAGCAGTACTTC.

CDR3 residues: CASSVDWGSSYNEQFF. The CDR3 coding sequence is TGTGCCAGCAGCGTAGACTGGGGGAGCTCCTACAATGAGCAGTTCTTC. The rearrangement links TRBV9 to TRBJ2-1; D may match TRBD1 or TRBD2 (5 bases each). CDR3 length: 16 amino acids. V lost 0 bases, J lost 0 bases, and 10 bases lay in between. The germline V gene has CDR1 SGDLS and CDR2 YYNGEE.

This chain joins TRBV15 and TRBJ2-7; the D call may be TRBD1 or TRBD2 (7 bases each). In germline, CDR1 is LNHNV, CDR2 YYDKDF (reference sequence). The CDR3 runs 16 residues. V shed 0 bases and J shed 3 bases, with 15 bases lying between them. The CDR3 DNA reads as TGTGCCACCAGCAGAGAAAGACAGGGACTACACTACGAGCAGTACTTC. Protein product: CATSRERQGLHYEQYF.

This CDR3 is CASSPTGGLKAAQYF. CDR3 DNA sequence: TGTGCCAGCAGCCCGACAGGGGGCCTCAAGGCGGCCCAGTACTTC. This chain uses TRBV7-9 with TRBJ2-5; 10 bases agree with TRBD1. V gave up 5 bases and J gave up 9 bases; unmatched junction bases: 12. Germline V lookup: CDR1 SEHNR, CDR2 FQNEAQ (reference sequence). The CDR3 covers 15 residues.

CDR3 region: CASIPGGGGTQYF. Here the CDR3 DNA reads TGTGCCAGCATCCCCGGAGGGGGAGGGACCCAGTACTTC. The J gene is TRBJ2-5, the V gene TRBV6-6; D tentatively reads TRBD1 or TRBD2 (6 bases each). CDR1 and CDR2 (germline): MNHNY, SVGAGI (reference sequence). The V end was cut by 7 bases, the J end by 7 bases, with 16 bases between. The CDR3 spans 13 residues.

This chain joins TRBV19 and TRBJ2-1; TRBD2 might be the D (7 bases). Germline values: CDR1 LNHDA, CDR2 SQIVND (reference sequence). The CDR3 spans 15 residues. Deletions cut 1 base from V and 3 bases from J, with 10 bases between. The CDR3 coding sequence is TGTGCCAGTAGTATAGCGGGGGGCTTCTACAATGAGCAGTTCTTC. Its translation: CASSIAGGFYNEQFF.

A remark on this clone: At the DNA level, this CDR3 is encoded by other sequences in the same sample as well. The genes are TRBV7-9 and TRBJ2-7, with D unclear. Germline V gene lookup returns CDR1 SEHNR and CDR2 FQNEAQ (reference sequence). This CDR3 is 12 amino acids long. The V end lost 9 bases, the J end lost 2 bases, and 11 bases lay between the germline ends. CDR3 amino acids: CASSPSTYEQYF. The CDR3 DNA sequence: TGTGCCAGTTCCCCTTCAACCTACGAGCAGTACTTC.

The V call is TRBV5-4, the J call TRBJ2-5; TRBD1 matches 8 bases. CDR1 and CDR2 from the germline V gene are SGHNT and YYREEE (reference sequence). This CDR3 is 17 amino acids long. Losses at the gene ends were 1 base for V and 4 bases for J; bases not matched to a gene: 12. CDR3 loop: CASSLWEFQGAGETQYF. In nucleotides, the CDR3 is TGTGCCAGCAGCTTGTGGGAATTTCAGGGGGCGGGAGAGACCCAGTACTTC.

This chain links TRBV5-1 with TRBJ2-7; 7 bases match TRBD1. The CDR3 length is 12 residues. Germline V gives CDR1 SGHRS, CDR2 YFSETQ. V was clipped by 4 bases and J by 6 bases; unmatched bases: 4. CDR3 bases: TGCGCCAGCAGCGTACAGGGGAGCGAGCAGTACTTC. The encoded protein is CASSVQGSEQYF.

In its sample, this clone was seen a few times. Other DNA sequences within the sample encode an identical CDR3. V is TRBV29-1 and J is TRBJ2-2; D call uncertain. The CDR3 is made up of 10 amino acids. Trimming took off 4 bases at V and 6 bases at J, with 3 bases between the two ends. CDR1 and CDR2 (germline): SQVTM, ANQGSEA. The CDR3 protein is CSVVAGELFF. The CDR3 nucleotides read TGCAGCGTTGTCGCCGGGGAGCTGTTTTTT.

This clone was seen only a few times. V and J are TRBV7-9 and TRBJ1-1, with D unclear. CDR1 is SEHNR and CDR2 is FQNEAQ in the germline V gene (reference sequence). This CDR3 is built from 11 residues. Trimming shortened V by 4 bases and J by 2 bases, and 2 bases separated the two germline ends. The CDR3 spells CASSSNTEAFF. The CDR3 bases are TGTGCCAGCAGCTCAAACACTGAAGCTTTCTTT.

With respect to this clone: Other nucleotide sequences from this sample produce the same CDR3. DNA of the CDR3: TGTGCCAGCAGCCCCACGGCCTCCTACGAGCAGTACTTC. As protein: CASSPTASYEQYF. The chain carries TRBV7-9 and TRBJ2-7; D is undetermined. Germline CDR1 and CDR2: SEHNR and FQNEAQ (reference sequence). The CDR3 runs to 13 residues. V lost 5 bases to trimming and J lost 0 bases, with 8 bases between them. Filled out from reference TRBV7-9 and TRBJ2-7, the complete variable domain reads DTGVSQNPRHKITKRGQNVTFRCDPISEHNRLYWYRQTLGQGPEFLTYFQNEAQLEKSRLLSDRFSAERPKGSFSTLEIQRTEQGDSAMYLCASSPTASYEQYFGPGTRLTVT.

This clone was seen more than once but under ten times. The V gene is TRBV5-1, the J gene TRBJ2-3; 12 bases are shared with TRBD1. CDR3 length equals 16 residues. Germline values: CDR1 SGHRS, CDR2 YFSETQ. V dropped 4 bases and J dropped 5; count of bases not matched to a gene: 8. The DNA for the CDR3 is TGCGCCAGCAGCCTGCAGGGACAGGGGGCAGAAGATACGCAGTATTTT. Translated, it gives CASSLQGQGAEDTQYF.

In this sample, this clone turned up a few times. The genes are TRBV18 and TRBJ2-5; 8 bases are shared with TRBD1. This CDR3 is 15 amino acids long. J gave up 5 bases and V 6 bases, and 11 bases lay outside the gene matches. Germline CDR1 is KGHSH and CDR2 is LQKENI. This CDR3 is CASSPGQGAVETQYF. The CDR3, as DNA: TGTGCCAGCTCCCCTGGGCAGGGGGCTGTCGAGACCCAGTACTTC.